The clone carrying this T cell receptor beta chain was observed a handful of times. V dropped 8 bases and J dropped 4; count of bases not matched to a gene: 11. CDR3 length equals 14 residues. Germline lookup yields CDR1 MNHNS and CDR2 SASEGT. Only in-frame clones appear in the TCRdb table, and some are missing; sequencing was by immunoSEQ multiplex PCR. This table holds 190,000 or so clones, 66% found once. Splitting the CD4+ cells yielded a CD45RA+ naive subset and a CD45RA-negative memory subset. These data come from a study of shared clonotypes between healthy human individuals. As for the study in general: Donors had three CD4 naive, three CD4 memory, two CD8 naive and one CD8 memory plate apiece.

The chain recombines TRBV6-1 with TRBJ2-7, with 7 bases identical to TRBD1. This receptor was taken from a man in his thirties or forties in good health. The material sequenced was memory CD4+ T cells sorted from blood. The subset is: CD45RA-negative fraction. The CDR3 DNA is TGTGCCAGCCAAATCGACAGGGTTTCGTACGAGCAGTACTTC. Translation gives CASQIDRVSYEQYF.